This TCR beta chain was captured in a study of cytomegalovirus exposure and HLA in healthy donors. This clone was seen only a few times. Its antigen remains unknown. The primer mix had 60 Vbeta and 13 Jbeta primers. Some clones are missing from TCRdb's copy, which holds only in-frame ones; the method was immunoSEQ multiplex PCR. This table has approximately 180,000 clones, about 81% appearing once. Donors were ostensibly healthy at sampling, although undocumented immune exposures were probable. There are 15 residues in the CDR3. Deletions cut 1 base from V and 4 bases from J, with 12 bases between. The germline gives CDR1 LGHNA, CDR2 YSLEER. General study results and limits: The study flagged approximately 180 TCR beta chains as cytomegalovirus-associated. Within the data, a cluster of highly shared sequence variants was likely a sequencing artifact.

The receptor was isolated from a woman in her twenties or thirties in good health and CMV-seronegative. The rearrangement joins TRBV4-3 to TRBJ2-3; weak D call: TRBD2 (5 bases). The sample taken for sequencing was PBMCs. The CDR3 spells CASSQVRIGADTQYF. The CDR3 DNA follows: TGCGCCAGCAGCCAAGTGCGGATCGGGGCAGATACGCAGTATTTT.